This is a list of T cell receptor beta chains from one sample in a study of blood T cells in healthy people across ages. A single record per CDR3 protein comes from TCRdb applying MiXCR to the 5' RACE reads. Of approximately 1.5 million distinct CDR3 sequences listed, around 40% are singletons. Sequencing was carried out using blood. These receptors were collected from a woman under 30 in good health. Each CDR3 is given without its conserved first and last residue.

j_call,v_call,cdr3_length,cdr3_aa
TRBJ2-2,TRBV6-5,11,ASSAYGARELF
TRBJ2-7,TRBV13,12,ASSLAGGLLEQY
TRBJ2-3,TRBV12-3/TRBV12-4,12,ASSLAGGRVTQY
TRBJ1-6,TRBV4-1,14,ASSQNRAGYNSPLH
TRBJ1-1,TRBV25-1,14,ASSQNSRKGATEAF
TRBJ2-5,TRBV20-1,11,SANSGAQRTQY
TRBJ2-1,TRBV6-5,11,ASSFDRTREQF
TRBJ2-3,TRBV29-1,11,SVRDWGTDTQY
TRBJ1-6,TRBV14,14,ASSQARAAYNSPLH
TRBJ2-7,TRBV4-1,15,ASSPGTEAMLSHEQY
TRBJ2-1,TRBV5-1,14,ASSLEAGGSFDEQF
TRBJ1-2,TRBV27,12,ASSGRQARYGYT
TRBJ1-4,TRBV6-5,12,ASSSSALKEKLF
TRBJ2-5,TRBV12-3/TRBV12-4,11,ASSLSEGETQY
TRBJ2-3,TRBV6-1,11,ANGSGRPDTQY
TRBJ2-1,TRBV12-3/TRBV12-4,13,ASSSTGDTYNEQF
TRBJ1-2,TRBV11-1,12,ASSFSDSNYGYT
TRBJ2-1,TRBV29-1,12,SVEARGSYNEQF
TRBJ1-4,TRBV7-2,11,ASSLIPDEKLF
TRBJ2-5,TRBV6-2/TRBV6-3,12,ASSCWTDQETQY
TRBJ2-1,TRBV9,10,ASSVGSYEQF
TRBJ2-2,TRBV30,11,AWTRGTFGELF
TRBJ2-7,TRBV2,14,ASSGQLAGAGKEQY
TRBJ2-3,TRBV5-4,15,ASSQGLAGASTDTQY
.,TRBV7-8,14,ASSPRRDRGQETQY
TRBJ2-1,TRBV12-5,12,ASGSSGTGNEQF
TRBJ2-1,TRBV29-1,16,SARAGTSGGADYNEQF
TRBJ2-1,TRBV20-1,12,SAGSTPYYNEQF
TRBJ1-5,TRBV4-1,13,ASSPGQSSNQPQH
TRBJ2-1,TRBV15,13,ATSSRQGTYNEQF
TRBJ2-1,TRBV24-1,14,ATSEPGLGAYNEQF
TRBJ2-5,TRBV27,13,ASSFRAGGGNEQY
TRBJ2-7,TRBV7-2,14,ASSLAWRKIKYEQY
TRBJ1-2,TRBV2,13,ASSEGWGTGYGYT
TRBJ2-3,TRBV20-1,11,SAKRERWDTQY
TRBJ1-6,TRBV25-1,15,ASSNQTSTGLNSPLH
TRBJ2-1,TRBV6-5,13,ASRHQGAFYNEQF
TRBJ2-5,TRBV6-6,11,ASTGEEQETQY
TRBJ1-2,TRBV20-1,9,SATDNYGYT
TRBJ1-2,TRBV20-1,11,SARGTGKYGYT
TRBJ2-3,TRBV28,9,ASSSSGKQY
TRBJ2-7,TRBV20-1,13,SARDLGQGRNEQY
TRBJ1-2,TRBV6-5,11,ASSYQDRDIYT
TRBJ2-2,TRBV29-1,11,SVRDRVNGELF
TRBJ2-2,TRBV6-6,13,ASSYLAGMIGELF
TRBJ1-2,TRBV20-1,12,SAQGRQTNYGYT
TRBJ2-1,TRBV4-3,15,ASSQDTGTTFYNEQF
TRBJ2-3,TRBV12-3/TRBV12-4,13,ASRKTTVRAPAQY
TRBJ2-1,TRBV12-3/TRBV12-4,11,ASRRTGWNEQF
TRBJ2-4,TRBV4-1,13,ASSQADREKNIQY
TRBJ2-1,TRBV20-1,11,SARDRPYNEQF
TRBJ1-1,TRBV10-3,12,AISESGGGTEAF
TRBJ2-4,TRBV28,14,ASSFTRELAKNIQY
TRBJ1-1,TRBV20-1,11,SARKGASTEAF
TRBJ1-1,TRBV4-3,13,ASSPWTSGGTEAF